These T cell receptor beta chains were read from a single sample in a study of blood T cells in healthy people across ages. TCRdb itself ran the 5' RACE reads through MiXCR, one entry per CDR3 protein. The sample contains under 2 million distinct CDR3 sequences, about 35% of which appear only once. Sequencing was performed on blood. The receptors here all came from a woman between 25 and 40 years old in good health. The conserved cysteine and the conserved F or W are not part of the CDR3 here. For some rows the clone size is stated as once, few or many, or as a class when expanded; others skip it.

many	TRBV4-2	ASSQENLKNSPLH
few	TRBV18	ASHTGLSDTQY
.	TRBV3-1	ASSQERGLSSGELF
few	TRBV6-5	ASSYSRTSGNEQF
.	TRBV6-1	ASSRPTRDSSQSSSYNEQF
.	TRBV20-1	SASDRGHNQPQH
few	TRBV6-6	ASTPVGSSDNEQF
once	TRBV9	ASSATASGTEAF
.	TRBV4-1	ASSRTGAGIYNEQF
.	TRBV5-6	ASSLTSPGTEQY
few	TRBV9	ASSVGGTASYEQY
few	TRBV7-3	ASSRNTGHSGNEQF
few	TRBV5-1	ASSLGAASSTDTQY
few	TRBV3-1	ASSHILAGEETQY
few	TRBV7-2	ASSPRPPSDIHGYT
few	TRBV6-2/TRBV6-3	ASSDSGAYEQY
.	TRBV4-1	ASSPTGEGMSTEAF
once	TRBV7-3	ASHISSGANVLT
.	TRBV28	ASSSPGLPTDTQY
.	TRBV20-1	SALSGSWMAASYEQH
few	TRBV18	ASSPTDTYEQY
many	TRBV4-2	ASSQASGGADTQY
.	TRBV5-1	ASSTGLAGPDTQY
.	TRBV11-2	ASSTAGLGSNEQF
few	TRBV25-1	ASSVTSGPYNEQF
.	TRBV28	ASSIIGTASYEQY
.	TRBV11-2	ASSSAGTGLNTDTQY
.	TRBV4-1	ASSQQTGGVYEQY
.	TRBV20-1	SVGQGALLGGYT
few	TRBV20-1	SAQRKTGTNPEAF
.	TRBV15	ATSRGQGLANENLF
.	TRBV20-1	SARQALQDWDTEAF
.	TRBV30	AYAGGVYGYT
few	TRBV5-1	ASSGKGQGTSYEQY
many	TRBV20-1	SANDRGTYEQY
few	TRBV7-2	ASITPGENYEQY